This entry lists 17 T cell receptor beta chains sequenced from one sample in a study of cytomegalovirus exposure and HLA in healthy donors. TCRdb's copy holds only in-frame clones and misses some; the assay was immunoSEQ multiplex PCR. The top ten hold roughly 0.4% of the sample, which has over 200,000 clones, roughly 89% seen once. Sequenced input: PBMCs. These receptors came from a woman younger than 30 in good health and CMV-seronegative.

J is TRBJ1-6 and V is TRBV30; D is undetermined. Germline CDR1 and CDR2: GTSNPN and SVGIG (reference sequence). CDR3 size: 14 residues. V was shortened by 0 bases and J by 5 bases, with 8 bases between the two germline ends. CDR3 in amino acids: CAWSVTAHNSPLHF. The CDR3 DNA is TGTGCCTGGAGTGTAACAGCTCATAATTCACCCCTCCACTTT.

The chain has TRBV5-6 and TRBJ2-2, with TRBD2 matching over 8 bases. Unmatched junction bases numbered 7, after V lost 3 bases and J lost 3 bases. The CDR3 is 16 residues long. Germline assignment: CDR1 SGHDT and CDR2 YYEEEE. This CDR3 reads CASSYKRGWYTGELFF. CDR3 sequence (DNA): TGTGCCAGCAGCTACAAGCGGGGGTGGTACACCGGGGAGCTGTTTTTT. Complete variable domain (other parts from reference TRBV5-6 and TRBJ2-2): DAGVTQSPTHLIKTRGQQVTLRCSPKSGHDTVSWYQQALGQGPQFIFQYYEEEERQRGNFPDRFSGHQFPNYSSELNVNALLLGDSALYLCASSYKRGWYTGELFFGEGSRLTVL.

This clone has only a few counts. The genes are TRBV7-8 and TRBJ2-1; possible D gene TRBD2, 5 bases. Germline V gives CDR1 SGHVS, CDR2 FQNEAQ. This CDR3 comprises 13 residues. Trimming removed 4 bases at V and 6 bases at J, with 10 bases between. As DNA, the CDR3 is TGTGCCAGCAGCTCGACTATCGGCAATGAGCAGTTCTTC. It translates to CASSSTIGNEQFF.

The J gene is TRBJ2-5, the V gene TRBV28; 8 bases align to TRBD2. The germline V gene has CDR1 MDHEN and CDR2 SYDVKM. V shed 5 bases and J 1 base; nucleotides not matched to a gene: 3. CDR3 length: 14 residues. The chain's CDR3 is CASSRREGQETQYF. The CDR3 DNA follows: TGTGCCAGCAGTAGACGGGAGGGCCAAGAGACCCAGTACTTC.

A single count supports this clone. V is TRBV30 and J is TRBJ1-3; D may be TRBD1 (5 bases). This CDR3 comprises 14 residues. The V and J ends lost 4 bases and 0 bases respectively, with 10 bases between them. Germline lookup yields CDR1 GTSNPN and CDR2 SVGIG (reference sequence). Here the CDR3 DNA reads TGTGCCTGGATGGGACTGAGCTCTGGAAACACCATATATTTT. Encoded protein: CAWMGLSSGNTIYF.

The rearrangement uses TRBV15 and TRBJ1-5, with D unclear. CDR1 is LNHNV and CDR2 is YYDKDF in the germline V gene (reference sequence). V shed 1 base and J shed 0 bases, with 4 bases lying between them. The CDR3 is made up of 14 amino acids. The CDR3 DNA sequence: TGTGCCACCAGCAGAGTCTATAGCAATCAGCCCCAGCATTTT. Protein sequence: CATSRVYSNQPQHF.

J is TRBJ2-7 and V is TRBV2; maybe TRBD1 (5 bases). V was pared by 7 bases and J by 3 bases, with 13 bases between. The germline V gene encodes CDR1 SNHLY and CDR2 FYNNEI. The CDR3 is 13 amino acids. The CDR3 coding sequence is TGTGCCAGCACCCTAGACAGTTTCTACGAGCAGTACTTC. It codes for CASTLDSFYEQYF.

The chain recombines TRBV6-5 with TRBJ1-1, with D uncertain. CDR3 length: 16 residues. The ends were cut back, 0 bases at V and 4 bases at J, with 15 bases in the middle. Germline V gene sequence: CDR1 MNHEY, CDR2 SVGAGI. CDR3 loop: CASSYSVSDRGTEAFF. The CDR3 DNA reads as TGTGCCAGCAGTTACTCGGTTTCGGATCGGGGCACTGAAGCTTTCTTT.

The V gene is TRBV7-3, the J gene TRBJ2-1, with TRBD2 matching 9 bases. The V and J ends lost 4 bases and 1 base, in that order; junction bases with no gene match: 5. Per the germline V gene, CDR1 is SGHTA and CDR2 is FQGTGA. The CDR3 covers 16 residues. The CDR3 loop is CASSSPSGVSYNEQFF. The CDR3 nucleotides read TGTGCCAGCAGCTCACCTAGCGGGGTGTCCTACAATGAGCAGTTCTTC.

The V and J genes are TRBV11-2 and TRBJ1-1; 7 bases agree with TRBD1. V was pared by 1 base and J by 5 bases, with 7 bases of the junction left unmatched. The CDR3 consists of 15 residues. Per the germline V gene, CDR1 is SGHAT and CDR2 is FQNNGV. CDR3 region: CASSLAPGGNTEAFF. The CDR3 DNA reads TGTGCCAGCAGCTTAGCCCCAGGGGGTAATACTGAAGCTTTCTTT.

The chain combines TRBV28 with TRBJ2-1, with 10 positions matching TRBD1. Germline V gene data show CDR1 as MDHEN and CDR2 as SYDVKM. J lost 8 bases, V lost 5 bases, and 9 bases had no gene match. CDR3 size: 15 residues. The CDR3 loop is CASSLSGQGRDEQFF. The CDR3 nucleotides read TGTGCCAGCAGTCTCTCGGGACAGGGGAGAGATGAGCAGTTCTTC. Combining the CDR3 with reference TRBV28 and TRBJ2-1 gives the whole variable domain DVKVTQSSRYLVKRTGEKVFLECVQDMDHENMFWYRQDPGLGLRLIYFSYDVKMKEKGDIPEGYSVSREKKERFSLILESASTNQTSMYLCASSLSGQGRDEQFFGPGTRLTVL.

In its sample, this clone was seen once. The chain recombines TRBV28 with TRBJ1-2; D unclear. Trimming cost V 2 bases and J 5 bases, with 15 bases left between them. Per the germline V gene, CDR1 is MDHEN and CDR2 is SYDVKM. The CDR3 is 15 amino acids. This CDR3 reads CASSLMVPRDYGYTF. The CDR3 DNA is TGTGCCAGCAGTTTAATGGTACCAAGAGATTATGGCTACACCTTC.

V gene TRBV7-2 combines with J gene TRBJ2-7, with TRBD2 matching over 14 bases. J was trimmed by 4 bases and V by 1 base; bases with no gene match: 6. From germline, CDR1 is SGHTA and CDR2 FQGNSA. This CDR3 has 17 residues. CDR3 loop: CASSLGLAGGRLYEQYF. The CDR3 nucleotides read TGTGCCAGCAGCTTAGGACTAGCGGGGGGGCGTCTATACGAGCAGTACTTC. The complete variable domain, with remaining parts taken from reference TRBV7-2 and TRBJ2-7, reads GAGVSQSPSNKVTEKGKDVELRCDPISGHTALYWYRQSLGQGLEFLIYFQGNSAPDKSGLPSDRFSAERTGGSVSTLTIQRTQQEDSAVYLCASSLGLAGGRLYEQYFGPGTRLTVT.

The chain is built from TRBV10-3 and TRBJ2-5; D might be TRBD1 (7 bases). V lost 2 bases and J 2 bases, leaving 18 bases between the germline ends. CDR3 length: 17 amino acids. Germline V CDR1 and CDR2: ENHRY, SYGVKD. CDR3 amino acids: CAISESLGGTAQETQYF. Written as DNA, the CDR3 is TGTGCCATCAGTGAGAGTCTTGGGGGGACAGCTCAAGAGACCCAGTACTTC.

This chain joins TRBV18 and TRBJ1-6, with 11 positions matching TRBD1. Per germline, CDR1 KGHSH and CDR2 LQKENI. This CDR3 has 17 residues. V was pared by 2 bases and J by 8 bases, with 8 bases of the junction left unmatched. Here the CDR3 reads CASSPSIGTGGDSPLHF. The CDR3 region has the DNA TGTGCCAGCTCACCAAGCATCGGGACAGGGGGAGATTCACCCCTCCACTTT.

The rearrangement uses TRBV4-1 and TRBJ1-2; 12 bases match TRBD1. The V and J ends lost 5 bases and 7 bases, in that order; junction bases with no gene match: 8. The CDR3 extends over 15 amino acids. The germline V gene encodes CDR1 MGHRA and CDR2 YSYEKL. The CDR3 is CASSNRDRGQGGYTF. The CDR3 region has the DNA TGCGCCAGCAGCAACCGGGACAGGGGGCAAGGTGGCTACACCTTC.

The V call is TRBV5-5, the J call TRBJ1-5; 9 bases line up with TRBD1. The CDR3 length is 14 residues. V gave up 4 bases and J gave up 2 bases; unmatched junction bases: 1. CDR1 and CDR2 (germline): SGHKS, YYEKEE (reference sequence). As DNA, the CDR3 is TGTGCCAGCAGCAGGGACAGGGGCAATCAGCCCCAGCATTTT. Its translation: CASSRDRGNQPQHF.